The rows below give T cell receptor beta chains drawn from one sample of a study of vaccination and CD4 T cells after COVID-19. TCRdb used MiXCR to reprocess the PCR reads, holding one entry per CDR3 protein. The sample holds roughly 11,000 distinct CDR3 sequences, around 58% seen once. No cognate antigen is known for these TCRs. The sequenced sample was CD4+ T cells from blood, cultured in vitro. Receptor source: a human donor who had recovered from COVID-19. The CDR3 runs from the conserved cysteine through the conserved F or W. D genes are given only for firm matches. Rows may omit the clone size; those that give it use once, few, many or a size class.

J: TRBJ1-5
size: .
D: .
V: TRBV6-1
DNA: TGTGCCAGCAGTGACTGGGTCACGCAGCCCCAGCATTTT
CDR3: CASSDWVTQPQHF

J: TRBJ2-3
size: .
D: TRBD2
V: TRBV4-2
DNA: TGTGCCAGCAGCCAAGAAACTAGCGGGAGGGTGGTAGATACGCAGTATTTT
CDR3: CASSQETSGRVVDTQYF

J: TRBJ1-2
size: few
D: .
V: TRBV28
DNA: TGTGCCAGCAGTTTGCCCCAGGGGCGAGATGGCTACACCTTC
CDR3: CASSLPQGRDGYTF

J: TRBJ2-7
size: .
D: TRBD1
V: TRBV28
DNA: TGTGCCAGCAGTAGGACAGGGTACGAGCAGTACTTC
CDR3: CASSRTGYEQYF

J: TRBJ1-2
size: .
D: TRBD1
V: TRBV4-1
DNA: TGCGCCAGCAGCCAAGGGAGGGGGCAGGGTCGCGGCTACACCTTC
CDR3: CASSQGRGQGRGYTF

J: TRBJ1-5
size: few
D: .
V: TRBV10-2
DNA: TGCGCCAGCAGTGACCGGGGAGCAGCTGGCCAGCCCCAGCATTTT
CDR3: CASSDRGAAGQPQHF

J: TRBJ2-3
size: .
D: .
V: TRBV2
DNA: TGTGCCAGCAGTGATTCCCGGAGCACAGATACGCAGTATTTT
CDR3: CASSDSRSTDTQYF

J: TRBJ2-7
size: few
D: TRBD1
V: TRBV20-1
DNA: TGCAGTGCTAATCCTTCCCCGACCAGGGGGACCTACGAGCAGTACTTC
CDR3: CSANPSPTRGTYEQYF

J: TRBJ1-1
size: .
D: .
V: TRBV10-3
DNA: TGTGCCATCCATGGGCCGGTGAACACTGAAGCTTTCTTT
CDR3: CAIHGPVNTEAFF

J: TRBJ2-1
size: .
D: .
V: TRBV20-1
DNA: TGCAGTGCTAGAGACTCCCGCATCCAGCGGTTCAATGAGCAGTTCTTC
CDR3: CSARDSRIQRFNEQFF

J: TRBJ2-3
size: .
D: .
V: TRBV5-4
DNA: TGTGCCAGCAGCATCCAAGGCGGAAGCACAGATACGCAGTATTTT
CDR3: CASSIQGGSTDTQYF

J: TRBJ1-5
size: once
D: .
V: TRBV7-9
DNA: TGTGCCAGCGCTACGCGGGCCGATCAGCCCCAGCATTTT
CDR3: CASATRADQPQHF

J: TRBJ1-5
size: .
D: .
V: TRBV2
DNA: TGTGCCAGTAACCCAGAACGCAATCAGCCCCAGCATTTT
CDR3: CASNPERNQPQHF